This TCR beta chain emerged from a study of blood T cells in healthy people across ages. Germline loops: CDR1 SGHTA, CDR2 FQGNSA. V was shortened by 5 bases and J by 1 base, with 11 bases between the two germline ends. This CDR3 spans 14 amino acids. A sample-barcoded 5' primer and a J-beta primer mix were used in a second PCR of about 6 to 12 cycles. One entry per CDR3 protein, called by TCRdb with MiXCR from the 5' RACE reads. The table shows about 400,000 distinct CDR3 sequences, with about 52% occurring only once. Material: blood. The TCR originated in a man aged 60 to 69 in good health. This chain links TRBV7-2 with TRBJ1-1; D possibly corresponds to TRBD1 (6 bases). As DNA, the CDR3 is TGTGCCAGCAGCCGCGGGGGGCCGAACACTGAAGCTTTCTTT. Amino acid sequence: CASSRGGPNTEAFF.